This T cell receptor beta chain is drawn from a study of blood T cell repertoires in COVID-19. TCRdb's table, derived via immunoSEQ multiplex PCR, lists solely in-frame clones and lacks some. The table lists about 170,000 clones, about 88% of them singletons. This clone has just a few counts. V was pared by 0 bases and J by 1 base, with 7 bases between. CDR3 size: 15 residues. Germline lookup yields CDR1 LGHNA and CDR2 YNFKEQ. V gene TRBV4-2 combines with J gene TRBJ2-4; TRBD2 might be the D (5 bases). This clonotype was obtained from a woman over 75 in a cohort sampled during active or convalescent COVID-19. Material for sequencing was peripheral blood. This CDR3 reads CASSQEPGAKNIQYF. For the CDR3, the DNA is TGTGCCAGCAGCCAAGAACCGGGGGCCAAAAACATTCAGTACTTC.